A single sample gave rise to the 27 T cell receptor beta chains below, sequenced in a study of radiotherapy plus CTLA-4 blockade in lung cancer. The assay was immunoSEQ multiplex PCR, and TCRdb's table has in-frame clones only and misses some. In the table there are roughly 90,000 clones, roughly 80% of which are singletons. The sample was peripheral blood, taken from a patient treated with radiotherapy plus ipilimumab. These receptors all come from a human donor with non-small cell lung cancer that progressed on radiotherapy plus ipilimumab.

This clone was seen only a few times. The chain couples TRBV6-5 to TRBJ1-5; no definite D call. Trimming removed 0 bases from V and 6 bases from J, with 12 bases in between. This CDR3 spans 15 amino acids. Germline assignment: CDR1 MNHEY and CDR2 SVGAGI. CDR3 DNA sequence: TGTGCCAGCAGTTACTCGGACGAGGTCGGTCAGCCCCAGCATTTT. Residues: CASSYSDEVGQPQHF.

This clone rates as medium-sized. The chain links TRBV28 to TRBJ2-7, with a tentative D call TRBD1 (6 bases). This CDR3 is 15 amino acids long. The ends were cut back, 2 bases at V and 1 base at J, with 12 bases in the middle. The germline gives CDR1 MDHEN, CDR2 SYDVKM. Here the CDR3 DNA reads TGTGCCAGCAGTTTAACACCGGACAGTTCCTACGAGCAGTACGTC. Residues: CASSLTPDSSYEQYV.

The chain employs TRBV15 and TRBJ2-7; D is unresolved. From germline, CDR1 is LNHNV and CDR2 YYDKDF (reference sequence). CDR3 length: 14 residues. Deletions cut 0 bases from V and 5 bases from J, with 11 bases between. CDR3 DNA sequence: TGTGCCACCAGCAGAGATTACAGCCGCCACGAGCAGTACGTC. This sequence encodes CATSRDYSRHEQYV.

CDR3 DNA sequence: TGCGCCAGCAGCTTGGACGGTTCGAACACTGAAGCTTTCTTT. This codes for CASSLDGSNTEAFF. The chain recombines TRBV5-1 with TRBJ1-1; the D is unclear. The CDR3 totals 14 residues. V was shortened by 0 bases and J by 1 base, with 7 bases between the two germline ends. Germline V gene sequence: CDR1 SGHRS, CDR2 YFSETQ.

The chain carries TRBV28 and TRBJ2-6, with D unclear. Germline values: CDR1 MDHEN, CDR2 SYDVKM. The CDR3 has 15 amino acids. Deletions cut 3 bases from V and 0 bases from J, with 6 bases between. CDR3 coding DNA: TGTGCCAGCAGTTTGTTCACCTCTGGGGCCAACGTCCTGACTTTC. It is translated as CASSLFTSGANVLTF.

This sequence joins TRBV7-9 and TRBJ2-5; 7 bases are shared with TRBD2. The CDR3 totals 15 residues. Trimming at V came to 2 bases and at J to 1 base, leaving 4 bases not matched to a gene. Germline lookup yields CDR1 SEHNR and CDR2 FQNEAQ (reference sequence). CDR3 coding DNA: TGTGCCAGCAGCTTACACGCGGGAGTCCAAGAGACCCAGTACTTC. This gives the protein CASSLHAGVQETQYF.

This clone was seen only a few times. This chain links TRBV7-9 with TRBJ2-2; 10 bases map to TRBD2. Germline loops: CDR1 SEHNR, CDR2 FQNEAQ (reference sequence). Trimming took 2 bases from V and 8 from J; bases not matched to a gene: 8. The CDR3 extends over 16 amino acids. In DNA, the CDR3 is TGTGCCAGCAGCTTATTTGGGACTAGCGAGGCGGGGGAGCTGTTTTTT. Encoded protein: CASSLFGTSEAGELFF. The full variable domain, its missing parts supplied by reference TRBV7-9 and TRBJ2-2, is DTGVSQNPRHKITKRGQNVTFRCDPISEHNRLYWYRQTLGQGPEFLTYFQNEAQLEKSRLLSDRFSAERPKGSFSTLEIQRTEQGDSAMYLCASSLFGTSEAGELFFGEGSRLTVL.

The chain employs TRBV28 and TRBJ1-4; a possible D gene is TRBD1 (6 bases). CDR3 length: 14 residues. Germline V lookup: CDR1 MDHEN, CDR2 SYDVKM. Between the trimmed V and J ends, which lost 6 bases and 6 bases, there was a span of 14 bases. The CDR3 coding sequence is TGTGCCAGCAGACAGACAGGACGGTATGAAAAACTGTTTTTT. Encoded protein: CASRQTGRYEKLFF.

The chain recombines TRBV18 with TRBJ1-1; a possible D gene is TRBD1 (5 bases). CDR1 is KGHSH, CDR2 LQKENI, per germline. Trimming removed 1 base from V and 4 bases from J, with 7 bases in between. There are 13 residues in the CDR3. The CDR3 DNA is TGTGCCAGCTCACCACGAGGGGTCACTGAAGCTTTCTTT. Protein product: CASSPRGVTEAFF.

CDR3 nucleotide sequence: TGTGCCAGCAGCCTGACGGAGAACACCGGGGAGCTGTTTTTT. Translating gives CASSLTENTGELFF. J is TRBJ2-2 and V is TRBV7-9; D uncertain. The CDR3 consists of 14 residues. The V gene lost 5 bases and the J gene lost 1 base, with 8 bases spanning the gap. The germline V gene has CDR1 SEHNR and CDR2 FQNEAQ (reference sequence).

This sequence joins TRBV28 and TRBJ2-1; TRBD1 might be the D (6 bases). The germline gives CDR1 MDHEN, CDR2 SYDVKM. This CDR3 contains 14 residues. Trimming pared 5 bases from V and 5 bases from J, leaving 13 bases between. The CDR3 bases are TGTGCCAGCAGTAACCCCGGACAGAACAATGAGCAGTTCTTC. Translated, it gives CASSNPGQNNEQFF.

The gene calls are TRBV19 and TRBJ1-1; tentatively, D is TRBD1 (5 bases). V was clipped by 5 bases and J by 5 bases, with 9 bases between them. Germline CDR1 is LNHDA and CDR2 is SQIVND (reference sequence). The CDR3 consists of 12 residues. CDR3 protein: CASSLRQTEAFF. The CDR3 region has the DNA TGTGCCAGTAGTTTACGACAGACTGAAGCTTTCTTT.

Concerning this clone itself: One end of the junction is discordant with germline, which a read error may explain. This chain connects TRBV7-7 to TRBJ2-1, with D perhaps being TRBD1 or TRBD2 (6 bases each). CDR1 and CDR2 (germline): SSHAT, FNYEAQ (reference sequence). There are 13 residues in the CDR3. The CDR3 spells CASSLEGGHEQFF. In nucleotides, the CDR3 is TGTGCTAGCAGCTTAGAAGGGGGGCATGAGCAGTTCTTC.

This chain links TRBV5-4 with TRBJ2-1, with 9 bases fitting TRBD2. The junction had 4 bases not matched to a gene; V was cut back by 2 bases and J by 4 bases. Germline V lookup: CDR1 SGHNT, CDR2 YYREEE (reference sequence). The CDR3 totals 15 residues. CDR3 loop: CASSLRGRDYNEQFF. The CDR3 coding sequence is TGTGCCAGCAGCTTACGCGGGAGGGATTACAATGAGCAGTTCTTC.

The rearrangement links TRBV7-6 to TRBJ1-5, with TRBD1 matching over 7 bases. The germline CDR1 and CDR2 sequences are SGHVS and FNYEAQ. After removal of 5 bases from V and 1 base from J, the junction contained 11 bases not matched to a gene. The length of the CDR3 is 17 residues. CDR3 region: CASSPSARGLSNQPQHF. The CDR3, as DNA: TGTGCCAGCAGCCCAAGCGCCAGGGGGTTAAGCAATCAGCCCCAGCATTTT.

The chain is built from TRBV5-1 and TRBJ2-4; 12 bases line up with TRBD2. The germline CDR1 and CDR2 sequences are SGHRS and YFSETQ. This CDR3 is built from 18 residues. Germline trimming cut 2 bases from V and 6 bases from J; bases unmatched to any gene: 12. CDR3 protein: CASSFRTSGIEGGNIQYF. The CDR3 DNA sequence: TGCGCCAGCAGCTTCCGGACTAGCGGGATTGAGGGCGGAAACATTCAGTACTTC. Drawing the rest from reference TRBV5-1 and TRBJ2-4, the complete variable domain is KAGVTQTPRYLIKTRGQQVTLSCSPISGHRSVSWYQQTPGQGLQFLFEYFSETQRNKGNFPGRFSGRQFSNSRSEMNVSTLELGDSALYLCASSFRTSGIEGGNIQYFGAGTRLSVL.

This sequence joins TRBV28 and TRBJ2-3; 9 bases map to TRBD2. CDR1 MDHEN and CDR2 SYDVKM come from the germline V gene. The CDR3 length is 16 residues. V lost 3 bases, J lost 2 bases, and 6 bases stayed unmatched. The CDR3 protein is CASSLTSGGATDTQYF. In DNA form, the CDR3 reads TGTGCCAGCAGTTTGACTAGCGGAGGGGCCACAGATACGCAGTATTTT.

The CDR3 DNA is TGTGCCAGCACGCAGACTAGCGGGAGTAGCTACGAGCAGTACTTC. It translates to CASTQTSGSSYEQYF. The V call is TRBV28, the J call TRBJ2-7, with 12 positions matching TRBD2. This CDR3 region has 15 residues. The V segment lost 7 bases and the J segment 3 bases; nucleotides outside the gene matches: 7. The V gene's germline CDR1 is MDHEN and CDR2 SYDVKM.

The rearrangement joins TRBV5-6 to TRBJ2-3; D not certain. CDR1 and CDR2 from the germline V gene are SGHDT and YYEEEE. This CDR3 is built from 14 residues. V was pared by 0 bases and J by 6 bases, with 11 bases between. The CDR3: CASSLEGSVDTQYF. In DNA form, the CDR3 reads TGTGCCAGCAGCTTGGAGGGTAGTGTGGATACGCAGTATTTT.

This clone was observed a few times. V usage is TRBV28 and J usage is TRBJ2-5; D gene ambiguous. The germline CDR1 and CDR2 sequences are MDHEN and SYDVKM. The CDR3 runs 13 residues. The V end lost 3 bases, the J end lost 4 bases, and 9 bases lay between the germline ends. The CDR3 region has the DNA TGTGCCAGCAGTTTTATGGCAGTAGAGACCCAGTACTTC. As protein: CASSFMAVETQYF.

The chain couples TRBV27 to TRBJ2-7, with TRBD2 identical over 8 bases. This CDR3 comprises 17 residues. Germline V gives CDR1 MNHEY, CDR2 SMNVEV (reference sequence). The V segment lost 5 bases and the J segment 7 bases; nucleotides outside the gene matches: 19. CDR3 amino acids: CASSRSKARREVGEQYV. CDR3 nucleotide sequence: TGTGCCAGCAGTCGCTCAAAGGCGAGGCGGGAGGTAGGGGAGCAGTACGTC.

This chain links TRBV10-3 with TRBJ2-6; TRBD1 is a possible D gene (5 bases). Germline V lookup: CDR1 ENHRY, CDR2 SYGVKD. V shed 0 bases and J shed 2 bases, with 8 bases lying between them. The CDR3 has 16 residues. The CDR3 coding sequence is TGTGCCATCAGTGAGTCGAAGGGGCCTGGGGCCAACGTCCTGACTTTC. Translation gives CAISESKGPGANVLTF.

The V and J genes are TRBV2 and TRBJ1-4; D remains unclear. V lost 1 base to trimming and J lost 1 base, with 4 bases between them. CDR1 SNHLY and CDR2 FYNNEI come from the germline V gene. The CDR3 has 14 amino acids. CDR3 amino acids: CASSEGGTNEKLFF. The CDR3 coding sequence is TGTGCCAGCAGTGAAGGGGGAACTAATGAAAAACTGTTTTTT.

The rearrangement links TRBV6-6 to TRBJ1-1; a weak D match, TRBD1 (5 bases). Trimming pared 2 bases from V and 1 base from J, leaving 11 bases between. This CDR3 region has 15 residues. Germline assignment: CDR1 MNHNY and CDR2 SVGAGI (reference sequence). CDR3 amino acids: CASSYGGGPNTEAFF. The DNA for the CDR3 is TGTGCCAGCAGTTACGGGGGGGGTCCGAACACTGAAGCTTTCTTT.

The chain recombines TRBV5-6 with TRBJ2-1; D is perhaps TRBD1 (6 bases). Trimming removed 1 base at V and 0 bases at J, with 20 bases between. CDR1 is SGHDT, CDR2 YYEEEE, per germline. This CDR3 is built from 19 residues. The CDR3 sequence: CASSLSRQGLIGSYNEQFF. The CDR3 nucleotides read TGTGCCAGCAGCTTGTCCCGGCAGGGGCTAATAGGCTCCTACAATGAGCAGTTCTTC.

A note on this clone: A junction boundary mismatches the germline segment, possibly from a read error. This chain joins TRBV5-6 and TRBJ1-6; 12 nucleotides agree with TRBD1. The CDR3 is 18 residues long. Germline loops: CDR1 SGHDT, CDR2 YYEEEE. This CDR3 reads CASTNSGTGGWNNSPLHF. The CDR3 region has the DNA TGTGCCAGCACCAACTCGGGGACAGGGGGCTGGAATAACTCACCCCTCCACTTT.

This CDR3 is CAIRKREGQQDTQYF. The CDR3 DNA sequence: TGTGCCATCAGGAAGCGGGAGGGCCAACAAGATACGCAGTATTTT. The gene calls are TRBV10-3 and TRBJ2-3; 10 nucleotides agree with TRBD2. Germline CDR1 is ENHRY and CDR2 is SYGVKD. The ends lost 6 bases at V and 5 bases at J; junction bases unmatched: 8. CDR3 size: 15 residues.